Shown below are 31 T cell receptor beta chains from a single sample sequenced in a study of shared clonotypes between healthy human individuals. Only in-frame clones appear in the TCRdb table, and some are missing; sequencing was by immunoSEQ multiplex PCR. Of more than 1.2 million clones in the sample, just under 99% are singletons; the top ten hold around 0.33%. Specimen: naive CD4+ T cells sorted from blood. Subset in this sample: CD45RA+ positively selected. The receptors derive from a man aged 30 to 45 in good health.

The chain links TRBV15 to TRBJ2-5, with TRBD1 as a possible D gene (5 bases). CDR3 length equals 14 residues. The V end was cut by 4 bases, the J end by 2 bases, with 11 bases between. The V gene's germline CDR1 is LNHNV and CDR2 YYDKDF (reference sequence). In DNA form, the CDR3 reads TGTGCCACCAGCACAGGGCGGAAACAAGAGACCCAGTACTTC. Amino acid sequence: CATSTGRKQETQYF.

This clone was detected only once. The junction shows a germline mismatch at one end, possibly a read error. V gene TRBV7-7 combines with J gene TRBJ2-2; 9 nucleotides align to TRBD2. The CDR3 length is 15 residues. Germline V gene sequence: CDR1 SSHAT, CDR2 FNYEAQ (reference sequence). Here the CDR3 reads CASSLAGPGTGELFF. CDR3 sequence (DNA): TGTGCTAGCAGTCTAGCGGGGCCCGGGACCGGGGAGCTGTTTTTT.

The V and J genes are TRBV25-1 and TRBJ2-2; unclear D gene. Per the germline V gene, CDR1 is MGHDK and CDR2 is SYGVNS. This CDR3 has 13 amino acids. V lost 4 bases, J lost 6 bases, and 9 bases lay in between. In DNA form, the CDR3 reads TGTGCCAGCAGTGCCTATAGGTCCGGGGAGCTGTTTTTT. This gives the protein CASSAYRSGELFF.

Concerning this clone: Relative to the germline gene, one junction end is altered; a read error may explain this. For the CDR3, the DNA is TGTGCCAGTAGTATCTCATCGAGACAGGGAACCGGAGATTTT. Protein product: CASSISSRQGTGDF. The rearrangement uses TRBV19 and TRBJ1-3, with 7 bases lining up with TRBD1. Germline CDR1 and CDR2: LNHDA and SQIVND (reference sequence). CDR3 length equals 14 residues.

As for this clone: The sample carries other DNA sequences with the same CDR3. V is TRBV11-2 and J is TRBJ2-5, with D possibly called TRBD1 or TRBD2 (5 bases each). V was clipped by 5 bases and J by 0 bases, with 10 bases between them. CDR1 is SGHAT and CDR2 is FQNNGV in the germline V gene. This CDR3 contains 14 residues. The CDR3 nucleotides read TGTGCCAGCAGCCCCGGGACGTACCAAGAGACCCAGTACTTC. It is translated as CASSPGTYQETQYF.

The V gene is TRBV18, the J gene TRBJ2-5, with D possibly TRBD2 on 6 matching bases. The CDR3 is 18 residues long. Per germline, CDR1 KGHSH and CDR2 LQKENI. V was clipped by 2 bases and J by 5 bases, with 24 bases between them. CDR3 in amino acids: CASSPAGAGSLRGETQYF. The DNA of the CDR3 is TGTGCCAGCTCACCAGCAGGCGCGGGAAGCCTCCGGGGGGAGACCCAGTACTTC.

The chain has TRBV19 and TRBJ1-2; TRBD1 matches at 8 bases. CDR3 length: 13 amino acids. CDR1 and CDR2 from the germline V gene are LNHDA and SQIVND (reference sequence). J gave up 5 bases and V 9 bases, and 8 bases lay outside the gene matches. The CDR3 DNA follows: TGTGCCAGCGGTCTTGACAGGGGTTATGGCTACACCTTC. Translated, it gives CASGLDRGYGYTF.

The V call is TRBV7-9, the J call TRBJ2-1; 7 nucleotides line up with TRBD2. The CDR3 spans 15 residues. Per germline, CDR1 SEHNR and CDR2 FQNEAQ (reference sequence). V trimming: 2 bases; J trimming: 5 bases; junction bases outside the gene matches: 6. CDR3 DNA: TGTGCCAGCAGCTTATTCGCGGGAGTTAACAATGAGCAGTTCTTC. Its protein is CASSLFAGVNNEQFF.

This rearrangement joins TRBV30 to TRBJ2-4; D may match TRBD1 or TRBD2 (5 bases each). Looked up from germline, CDR1 is GTSNPN and CDR2 is SVGIG (reference sequence). V lost 2 bases and J 0 bases, leaving 11 bases between the germline ends. This CDR3 contains 15 residues. DNA of the CDR3: TGTGCCTGGAGTCAGGGACGGCGAGCCAAAAACATTCAGTACTTC. Residues: CAWSQGRRAKNIQYF. The full variable domain, with the rest looked up from reference TRBV30 and TRBJ2-4, is SQTIHQWPATLVQPVGSPLSLECTVEGTSNPNLYWYRQAAGRGLQLLFYSVGIGQISSEVPQNLSASRPQDRQFILSSKKLLLSDSGFYLCAWSQGRRAKNIQYFGAGTRLSVL.

The gene calls are TRBV6-5 and TRBJ2-7; TRBD2 matches at 11 bases. Germline assignment: CDR1 MNHEY and CDR2 SVGAGI. The CDR3 contains 16 residues. The ends lost 2 bases at V and 2 bases at J; junction bases unmatched: 5. DNA of the CDR3: TGTGCCAGCAGTTACGCCGGGACTAGCGGTACCTACGAGCAGTACTTC. Encoded protein: CASSYAGTSGTYEQYF.

The chain recombines TRBV9 with TRBJ2-7, with 9 bases that match TRBD2. This CDR3 has 18 residues. Germline values: CDR1 SGDLS, CDR2 YYNGEE. The V gene end was trimmed by 2 bases and the J gene end by 4 bases; junction bases not matched to a gene: 16. The chain's CDR3 is CASSVGLAGSGASYEQYF. In DNA, the CDR3 is TGTGCCAGCAGCGTCGGGCTAGCGGGATCGGGAGCGTCATACGAGCAGTACTTC. Full variable domain (missing parts from reference TRBV9 and TRBJ2-7): DSGVTQTPKHLITATGQRVTLRCSPRSGDLSVYWYQQSLDQGLQFLIQYYNGEERAKGNILERFSAQQFPDLHSELNLSSLELGDSALYFCASSVGLAGSGASYEQYFGPGTRLTVT.

V gene TRBV28 combines with J gene TRBJ1-2; 8 nucleotides match TRBD1. The CDR3 is 18 residues long. J lost 1 base, V lost 5 bases, and 15 bases had no gene match. Germline CDR1 is MDHEN and CDR2 is SYDVKM. The CDR3 DNA is TGTGCCAGCAGTCCCATCACCCCCGGACAGGGTGTTAACTATGGCTACACCTTC. The encoded protein is CASSPITPGQGVNYGYTF.

The chain couples TRBV2 to TRBJ1-3; D gene unclear. CDR3 size: 15 residues. Trimming left V 2 bases short and J 6 bases short, with 14 bases between. CDR1 is SNHLY, CDR2 FYNNEI, per germline. The CDR3 coding sequence is TGTGCCAGCAGTGAAATGGGCCCCACCCTAAACACCATATATTTT. It specifies CASSEMGPTLNTIYF.

A single count supports this clone. The chain joins TRBV30 to TRBJ1-1; D is possibly TRBD1 (6 bases). Trimming shortened V by 0 bases and J by 8 bases, and 22 bases separated the two germline ends. CDR1 is GTSNPN, CDR2 SVGIG, per germline (reference sequence). CDR3 length: 16 amino acids. CDR3 bases: TGTGCCTGGAGTGTACTCCAGGGGCGACTACCTTCGGAAGCTTTCTTT. As protein: CAWSVLQGRLPSEAFF.

The chain has TRBV7-2 and TRBJ2-3; 7 nucleotides match TRBD2. Trimming cost V 5 bases and J 4 bases; bases outside gene matches: 12. The length of the CDR3 is 16 residues. CDR1 is SGHTA, CDR2 FQGNSA, per germline. The CDR3 loop reads CASSPRFGGGSDTQYF. CDR3 nucleotide sequence: TGTGCCAGCAGCCCCCGGTTTGGGGGAGGGTCAGATACGCAGTATTTT.

This sequence joins TRBV7-3 and TRBJ2-3; D is possibly TRBD2 (6 bases). From germline, CDR1 is SGHTA and CDR2 FQGTGA. The CDR3 sequence is 15 residues long. V was shortened by 3 bases and J by 3 bases, with 13 bases between the two germline ends. CDR3 sequence (DNA): TGTGCCAGCAGCTTCTCGCGGGACGCAACAGATACGCAGTATTTT. Encoded protein: CASSFSRDATDTQYF.

The V call is TRBV5-1, the J call TRBJ1-2, with a tentative D call TRBD1 (5 bases). The CDR3 length is 15 residues. Germline V lookup: CDR1 SGHRS, CDR2 YFSETQ. Trimming pared 2 bases from V and 8 bases from J, leaving 19 bases between. CDR3 sequence reads: CASSLAEGGVGGYTF. Written as DNA, the CDR3 is TGCGCCAGCAGCTTAGCCGAAGGAGGGGTCGGCGGCTACACCTTC.

This clone was found once. This chain's CDR3 is CASSLALAGVGTKNIQYF. Here the CDR3 DNA reads TGTGCCAGCAGCTTGGCACTAGCGGGAGTGGGGACCAAAAACATTCAGTACTTC. V gene TRBV7-2 combines with J gene TRBJ2-4; TRBD2 aligns across 11 bases. With 3 bases clipped from V and 2 bases from J, the junction kept 9 bases outside the gene matches. This CDR3 spans 18 amino acids. The germline gives CDR1 SGHTA, CDR2 FQGNSA.

This clone has a single count. This sequence joins TRBV18 and TRBJ2-5; D might be TRBD2 (5 bases). This CDR3 is built from 14 residues. Germline V gene sequence: CDR1 KGHSH, CDR2 LQKENI. Trimming left V 2 bases short and J 3 bases short, with 10 bases between. The chain's CDR3 is CASSPWGEKETQYF. CDR3 coding DNA: TGTGCCAGCTCACCATGGGGAGAGAAAGAGACCCAGTACTTC.

This clone was found once. V is TRBV5-1 and J is TRBJ2-5, with D hard to call. This CDR3 is built from 12 residues. V was shortened by 0 bases and J by 5 bases, with 5 bases between the two germline ends. Germline assignment: CDR1 SGHRS and CDR2 YFSETQ. The CDR3 loop reads CASSLGMETQYF. In DNA, the CDR3 is TGCGCCAGCAGCTTGGGGATGGAGACCCAGTACTTC. Full variable domain (remainder filled in from reference TRBV5-1 and TRBJ2-5): KAGVTQTPRYLIKTRGQQVTLSCSPISGHRSVSWYQQTPGQGLQFLFEYFSETQRNKGNFPGRFSGRQFSNSRSEMNVSTLELGDSALYLCASSLGMETQYFGPGTRLLVL.

The V gene is TRBV28, the J gene TRBJ2-7; D possibly corresponds to TRBD2 (5 bases). The CDR3 runs to 13 residues. Trimming pared 8 bases from V and 3 bases from J, leaving 14 bases between. Germline CDR1 reads MDHEN; CDR2 reads SYDVKM. The CDR3 loop reads CASRRRLSYEQYF. The CDR3 DNA is TGTGCCAGCCGAAGGAGGCTAAGCTACGAGCAGTACTTC. Using reference TRBV28 and TRBJ2-7 for the parts outside the CDR3, the full variable domain is DVKVTQSSRYLVKRTGEKVFLECVQDMDHENMFWYRQDPGLGLRLIYFSYDVKMKEKGDIPEGYSVSREKKERFSLILESASTNQTSMYLCASRRRLSYEQYFGPGTRLTVT.

V and J are TRBV14 and TRBJ1-2; D is unclear. Trimming pared 0 bases from V and 4 bases from J, leaving 9 bases between. Germline CDR1 and CDR2: SGHDN and FVKESK. The CDR3 is 14 residues long. The CDR3 spells CASSQDLTVYGYTF. CDR3 nucleotide sequence: TGTGCCAGCAGCCAAGATCTCACAGTCTATGGCTACACCTTC.

This chain links TRBV12-5 with TRBJ2-5, with 7 bases lining up with TRBD1. This CDR3 is built from 12 residues. Unmatched junction bases numbered 1, after V lost 4 bases and J lost 5 bases. The germline V gene encodes CDR1 LGHNT and CDR2 FRNRAP. For the CDR3, the DNA is TGTGCTAGTGGTTCGGACAGGGAGACCCAGTACTTC. Protein product: CASGSDRETQYF.

This sequence joins TRBV7-6 and TRBJ1-2; TRBD1 matches at 8 bases. Germline CDR1 is SGHVS and CDR2 is FNYEAQ. This CDR3 is 14 amino acids long. V was clipped by 5 bases and J by 7 bases; unmatched bases: 9. CDR3 residues: CASSPGGPNSGYTF. The CDR3 DNA sequence: TGTGCCAGCAGCCCAGGGGGCCCCAACAGTGGCTACACCTTC.

V gene TRBV9 combines with J gene TRBJ2-7; a possible D gene is TRBD2 (6 bases). The germline V and J ends were trimmed by 3 bases and 3 bases, with 25 bases remaining between them. Germline lookup yields CDR1 SGDLS and CDR2 YYNGEE. The CDR3 is made up of 18 amino acids. CDR3 residues: CASSAPPLRDRSGYEQYF. CDR3 bases: TGTGCCAGCAGCGCCCCCCCTTTGCGGGACCGAAGTGGCTACGAGCAGTACTTC.

This clone was detected only once. This CDR3 is also generated by other DNA sequences in the sample. V gene TRBV5-1 combines with J gene TRBJ2-7; the D is unclear. With 2 bases removed from V and 1 base from J, the gap between germline ends came to 1 base. Germline values: CDR1 SGHRS, CDR2 YFSETQ. The CDR3 covers 11 residues. The CDR3 protein is CASSFSYEQYF. CDR3 DNA: TGCGCCAGCAGCTTTTCCTACGAGCAGTACTTC.

The chain links TRBV7-9 to TRBJ2-4; D remains unclear. The V and J ends lost 10 bases and 8 bases respectively, with 18 bases between them. Germline assignment: CDR1 SEHNR and CDR2 FQNEAQ (reference sequence). The CDR3 consists of 13 residues. DNA of the CDR3: TGTGCCACCACCCGATGGGGTGTAGACATTCAGTACTTC. Translating gives CATTRWGVDIQYF.

V is TRBV27 and J is TRBJ2-7; D is perhaps TRBD1 (6 bases). The germline V and J ends were trimmed by 6 bases and 2 bases, with 17 bases remaining between them. This CDR3 has 15 amino acids. Germline CDR1 reads MNHEY; CDR2 reads SMNVEV (reference sequence). The chain's CDR3 is CASRPTGTPAYEQYF. DNA of the CDR3: TGTGCCAGCAGACCTACCGGGACACCTGCCTACGAGCAGTACTTC.

The chain recombines TRBV7-2 with TRBJ2-3; 7 bases agree with TRBD1. Germline values: CDR1 SGHTA, CDR2 FQGNSA. This CDR3 is 16 amino acids long. Trimming took 8 bases from V and 4 from J; bases not matched to a gene: 15. The DNA for the CDR3 is TGTGCCAGCTCCTTTAGTCGGGCAGGGGGAGCAGATACGCAGTATTTT. Protein sequence: CASSFSRAGGADTQYF.

Here the CDR3 DNA reads TGTGCCAGCAGCGTAGGAATAGCGGCGACAGATACGCAGTATTTT. Translating gives CASSVGIAATDTQYF. The rearrangement uses TRBV9 and TRBJ2-3; TRBD2 is a possible D gene (6 bases). The CDR3 runs to 15 residues. CDR1 is SGDLS and CDR2 is YYNGEE in the germline V gene. The V end lost 0 bases, the J end lost 3 bases, and 11 bases lay between the germline ends. Drawing the rest from reference TRBV9 and TRBJ2-3, the complete variable domain is DSGVTQTPKHLITATGQRVTLRCSPRSGDLSVYWYQQSLDQGLQFLIQYYNGEERAKGNILERFSAQQFPDLHSELNLSSLELGDSALYFCASSVGIAATDTQYFGPGTRLTVL.

The rearrangement links TRBV18 to TRBJ1-4, with D unclear. Germline CDR1 and CDR2: KGHSH and LQKENI. The ends were cut back, 0 bases at V and 5 bases at J, with 10 bases in the middle. The CDR3 runs 15 residues. CDR3 sequence reads: CASSPPGSRNEKLFF. As DNA, the CDR3 is TGTGCCAGCTCACCACCAGGGAGTAGGAATGAAAAACTGTTTTTT.